Following are 8 T cell receptor beta chains from one sample sequenced in a study of blood T cell repertoires in COVID-19. Sequenced by immunoSEQ multiplex PCR; TCRdb stores in-frame clones only, minus some. The sample carries approximately 72,000 clones, around 86% recorded once. The sample consisted of peripheral blood. Source of these receptors: a woman aged 60-75 years with acute or convalescent COVID-19.

This clone was observed once. The rearrangement joins TRBV5-1 to TRBJ1-6; perhaps TRBD1 as D (6 bases). Trimming removed 7 bases at V and 3 bases at J, with 17 bases between. CDR1 SGHRS and CDR2 YFSETQ come from the germline V gene. This CDR3 is built from 16 residues. The CDR3 loop is CASHLGGADYNSPLHF. CDR3 sequence (DNA): TGCGCCAGCCACTTAGGGGGGGCTGACTATAATTCACCCCTCCACTTT.

This clone was observed once. V usage is TRBV27 and J usage is TRBJ1-6; possibly TRBD1 for D (6 bases). CDR1 MNHEY and CDR2 SMNVEV come from the germline V gene (reference sequence). The CDR3 sequence is 16 residues long. Trimming stripped 3 bases from V and 4 bases from J, with 13 bases between. The CDR3 sequence is CASSFQGTYYNSPLHF. In DNA form, the CDR3 reads TGTGCCAGCAGTTTCCAGGGGACCTATTATAATTCACCCCTCCACTTT.

The chain has TRBV5-1 and TRBJ2-7; 9 bases line up with TRBD1. V was pared by 4 bases and J by 5 bases, with 13 bases of the junction left unmatched. From germline, CDR1 is SGHRS and CDR2 YFSETQ. The CDR3 extends over 16 amino acids. CDR3 sequence (DNA): TGCGCCAGCAGCACGGGACAGGGAACCGGTACGGACGAGCAGTACTTC. Translation gives CASSTGQGTGTDEQYF.

V usage is TRBV5-5 and J usage is TRBJ1-1; D remains ambiguous. V was cut by 0 bases and J by 0 bases, with 12 bases left in between. This CDR3 contains 16 residues. Germline CDR1 SGHKS, CDR2 YYEKEE (reference sequence). The CDR3 coding sequence is TGTGCCAGCAGCTTGGTCGCAGGCCTTGTGAACACTGAAGCTTTCTTT. It codes for CASSLVAGLVNTEAFF. Full variable domain (missing parts from reference TRBV5-5 and TRBJ1-1): DAGVTQSPTHLIKTRGQQVTLRCSPISGHKSVSWYQQVLGQGPQFIFQYYEKEERGRGNFPDRFSARQFPNYSSELNVNALLLGDSALYLCASSLVAGLVNTEAFFGQGTRLTVV.

This chain uses TRBV19 with TRBJ2-2; 9 bases match TRBD2. V shed 10 bases, J shed 1 base, and the junction held 10 bases outside the gene matches. This CDR3 is 16 amino acids long. CDR1 and CDR2 (germline): LNHDA, SQIVND (reference sequence). This CDR3 reads CATNYGLARNTGELFF. The CDR3 DNA follows: TGTGCCACCAATTATGGACTAGCGCGGAACACCGGGGAGCTGTTTTTT.

The rearrangement joins TRBV27 to TRBJ2-3; TRBD2 matches at 13 bases. V shed 5 bases, J shed 5 bases, and the junction held 13 bases outside the gene matches. Germline V CDR1 and CDR2: MNHEY, SMNVEV (reference sequence). The CDR3 sequence is 18 residues long. CDR3 DNA: TGTGCCAGCAGTGGACTCGGAAAGACTAGCGGGAGGATAGATACGCAGTATTTT. Translation gives CASSGLGKTSGRIDTQYF.

V is TRBV5-6 and J is TRBJ2-1; 11 nucleotides align to TRBD2. The V and J ends lost 1 base and 9 bases, in that order; junction bases with no gene match: 6. Germline CDR1 and CDR2: SGHDT and YYEEEE. This CDR3 contains 15 residues. As DNA, the CDR3 is TGTGCCAGCAGCTTGTTAGCGGGGGGGTGGATTGAGCAGTTCTTC. It translates to CASSLLAGGWIEQFF.

For the CDR3, the DNA is TGCAGTGCTAGTCCCAGGCTGCCGTACGAGCAGTACTTC. Its protein is CSASPRLPYEQYF. This chain joins TRBV20-1 and TRBJ2-7; D unclear. The V gene's germline CDR1 is DFQATT and CDR2 SNEGSKA (reference sequence). The CDR3 length is 13 residues. V was shortened by 3 bases and J by 4 bases, with 13 bases between the two germline ends.